What follows describes a single T cell receptor beta chain. V gave up 1 base and J gave up 8 bases; unmatched junction bases: 2. The CDR3 loop spans 13 amino acids. Looked up from germline, CDR1 is LGHDT and CDR2 is YNNKEL (reference sequence). Sequencing was performed with immunoSEQ multiplex PCR; in TCRdb, only in-frame clones are kept and a portion is missing. Of 250,000 to 350,000 clones listed, 87% were seen once; the top ten hold approximately 5%. These data originate in a study of blood T cell repertoires in COVID-19. This chain uses TRBV3-1 (or the pseudogene TRBV3-2) with TRBJ1-1, with 9 bases aligning to TRBD1. This TCR was recovered from a woman in her 30s who had recovered from COVID-19. Material for sequencing was PBMCs or T cells enriched from blood (not recorded which). CDR3 loop: CASSQVQGAEAFF. The DNA for the CDR3 is TGTGCCAGCAGCCAAGTACAGGGGGCAGAAGCTTTCTTT.